This passage covers 5 T cell receptor beta chains from one sample sequenced in a study of CD8 T cells in ankylosing spondylitis. Study-level points and caveats: What appeared characteristic of ankylosing spondylitis blood was a TCR beta motif of under 10 highly homologous variants.

Via MiXCR, TCRdb re-called the 5' RACE reads, giving one row per CDR3 protein. The table has 800,000 to 900,000 distinct CDR3 sequences, approximately 10% seen once. Antigen specificity for these receptors is unknown. Specimen: blood, either unsorted or a sorted T cell fraction (not recorded which). The receptors stem from a male donor with ankylosing spondylitis.

This clonotype was counted many times. The chain is built from TRBV4-3 and TRBJ2-3, with 7 bases that match TRBD1. Germline lookup yields CDR1 LGHNA and CDR2 YSLEER. J was trimmed by 5 bases and V by 0 bases; bases with no gene match: 8. CDR3 length equals 16 residues. In DNA, the CDR3 is TGCGCCAGCAGCCAAGATAACAGGGGAATGAGAGATACGCAGTATTTT. Translating gives CASSQDNRGMRDTQYF.

The table lists this clonotype with a few counts. V gene TRBV4-2 combines with J gene TRBJ1-2; D is perhaps TRBD1 (5 bases). Germline CDR1 LGHNA, CDR2 YNFKEQ. This CDR3 is 16 amino acids long. The V gene lost 3 bases and the J gene lost 4 bases, with 18 bases spanning the gap. This chain's CDR3 is CASSHPGGRTLYGYTF. The CDR3 nucleotides are TGTGCCAGCAGCCATCCCGGGGGACGGACCCTCTATGGCTACACCTTC.

The V gene is TRBV6-5, the J gene TRBJ1-1; 10 bases are a match to TRBD1. The V and J ends lost 0 bases and 3 bases, in that order; junction bases with no gene match: 1. The germline V gene has CDR1 MNHEY and CDR2 SVGAGI. CDR3 length equals 15 residues. Here the CDR3 reads CASSYSDRGDTEAFF. DNA for the CDR3: TGTGCCAGCAGTTACTCGGACAGGGGGGACACTGAAGCTTTCTTT.

This clonotype turned up a few times. The gene calls are TRBV20-1 and TRBJ1-2; D is unclear. Trimming removed 2 bases at V and 0 bases at J, with 10 bases between. Germline CDR1 DFQATT, CDR2 SNEGSKA (reference sequence). The CDR3 length is 14 residues. The CDR3 coding sequence is TGCAGTGCTAGACCCGGGCAATCTAACTATGGCTACACCTTC. This sequence encodes CSARPGQSNYGYTF.

At least ten counts were recorded for this clonotype. The chain recombines TRBV29-1 with TRBJ2-1; weak D call: TRBD1 (6 bases). The CDR3 spans 15 residues. Trimming stripped 1 base from V and 9 bases from J, with 19 bases between. Germline assignment: CDR1 SQVTM and CDR2 ANQGSEA. The CDR3 loop reads CSVEAQGSPLSEQFF. The CDR3 DNA sequence: TGCAGCGTTGAAGCGCAGGGGAGTCCCCTGAGTGAGCAGTTCTTC.